This entry concerns a single T cell receptor beta chain. What this receptor recognizes is not known. One base away there is no much larger clone; base qualities are not given. The sample originates from a study of T cell responses to AZD1222 COVID-19 vaccine listed by TCRdb under 2021. With respect to the entire study: A total of just over 230 trial participants underwent TCR sequencing, of whom about 210 had received two doses of AZD1222 and approximately 26 had received two doses of the MenACWY control vaccine. Trial participants were enrolled by age into subgroups of 18-55, 56-69 and 70-plus years, and around 140, 26 and 57 TCR-sequenced participants, respectively, were included in these subgroups.

According to the study, the label for this sample's time point signals: sample from adult after SARS-CoV-2 infection, after symptom onset. Two convalescent COVID-19 patients, sampled after symptom onset from adults with prior SARS-CoV-2 infection, were also TCR-sequenced for comparison. Broader findings and caveats from the paper: In the small 56-69-year group, the increase in depth fell short of significance, most likely because of low power. Reportedly, close to half of the unique spike-specific TCRs recognized epitopes lying outside the regions that are mutated in the B.1.351 and B.1.1.7 variants. After two AZD1222 doses, spike-specific TCR breadth and depth were significantly higher than at day 0 and than in MenACWY recipients. Conclusions about previously exposed vaccinees are limited because only six or seven AZD1222 recipients were SARS-CoV-2 seropositive at baseline. Because no day 14 peak-response samples were available, the repertoires could be characterized only after the peak T cell response. Participants were mostly white British and included more females than males, and it was suggested by the authors that clonal diversity may have been underestimated. The whole spike protein was spanned by vaccine-associated CD4 TCRs, and dominant responses were seen in regions 160-218 and 743-854.

Between the V and J ends, shortened by 0 bases and 7 bases respectively, the junction contains 12 bases. The germline V gene encodes CDR1 LGHDT and CDR2 YNNKEL (reference sequence). CDR3 length: 14 amino acids, cysteine to phenylalanine. Only CDR3 DNA remains: 42 bases, in frame from the first base. The CDR3 regions of human TCRbeta chains were analyzed by immunosequencing. The paper's processing steps were these. Repertoire TCRs were matched against a reference library of SARS-CoV-2-specific TCRs generated with the MIRA antigen-specificity platform. Breadth was defined as the fraction of unique TCRs that were SARS-CoV-2-associated, and depth was defined as the fraction of total T cells that were SARS-CoV-2-associated. Each spike-specific TCR was assigned to its reactive spike region and to a CD4 or CD8 class using the MIRA data. Log10-transformed breadth and depth values were compared by one-way ANOVA with Sidak's multiple comparisons tests. Sourced from immuneACCESS, this table was stored by TCRdb with only in-frame sequences that have V and J called. A share of the clones is absent; for the studies checked, an unresolved V gene accounts for under half, and the remainder has no known explanation. That table is the source of V, J and clone size, and D and trimming were worked out from the DNA. Recorded for this sample are about 150,000 clones; 70% to 90% of them occurred a single time. The top ten hold over 6% of the sample.

Sequenced material: peripheral blood, taken after recovery from COVID-19. The sequence joins TRBV3-1 (or the pseudogene TRBV3-2) to TRBJ1-2, with the D gene uncertain. The clonotype comes from an adult who had recovered from COVID-19. The CDR3 loop reads CASSQDAAGRGYTF. In nucleotide form, the sequence is TGTGCCAGCAGCCAAGATGCGGCAGGCCGTGGCTACACCTTC.